This T cell receptor beta chain was profiled in a study of cytomegalovirus exposure and HLA in healthy donors. Study conclusions and caveats: A missense DCLRE1C variant was associated with V- and J-gene trimming of TCR beta chains in a later analysis, and an independent cohort replicated the association. Most TCR sequences were rare, but some public TCRs occurred in many donors. In a later analysis, a genetic analysis reported fewer productive-TCR N-insertions in an Asian-associated ancestry cluster than the cohort average.

V shed 2 bases and J shed 5 bases, with 15 bases lying between them. The germline CDR1 and CDR2 sequences are MGHDK and SYGVNS. The CDR3 has 16 amino acids. A remark on this clone: What it recognizes is unknown.

Both 60 Vbeta primers and 13 Jbeta primers went into the PCR. Method: immunoSEQ multiplex PCR; TCRdb's copy keeps in-frame clones and lacks some. The sample has over 85,000 clones, around three quarters seen once. The TCR was taken from a man aged 40-50 years in good health and CMV-seronegative. V is TRBV25-1 and J is TRBJ2-2; a weak D match, TRBD1 (6 bases). The sequenced material came from PBMCs. The CDR3 DNA is TGTGCCAGCAGTGAAATGGGGGCTATTGTGACCGGGGAGCTGTTTTTT. This sequence encodes CASSEMGAIVTGELFF.